This TCR beta chain stems from a study of T-cell memory formation after mild COVID-19. The overall study: Largely donor-specific sequence clusters came from two donors.

TCRdb ran MiXCR on the 5' RACE reads and lists one entry per CDR3 protein. This sample has hundreds of thousands of distinct CDR3 sequences; 15% to 20% occur once, and the top ten carry about a fifth. This clonotype showed up just a few times. The germline V gene encodes CDR1 MNHEY and CDR2 SVGAGI. The CDR3 spans 14 residues. V was pared by 0 bases and J by 3 bases, with 9 bases between. V usage is TRBV6-5 and J usage is TRBJ2-7; D might be TRBD2 (5 bases). The sample was PBMCs or a T cell subset sorted from them (not recorded which). The receptor was isolated from a man younger than 35 who had mild COVID-19 (a few samples of this study predate the infection). Cell type and time point are not known. The CDR3 DNA reads TGTGCCAGCAGTTACTCTGGACTCCTCTACGAGCAGTACTTC. Translating it yields CASSYSGLLYEQYF.